This T cell receptor (beta chain) derives from a study of PD-L1 blockade in urothelial cancer (dated by TCRdb to the late 2010s). Looking at the study overall: All patients started therapy around 2014 and received atezolizumab 1,200 mg intravenously every 3 weeks. Progression-free survival longer than 6 months counted as durable clinical benefit, and TCR features were additionally tested against both progression-free and overall survival. About 90% of the 29 patients were identified as males with urothelial cancer of bladder origin, and a prior smoking history was reported by 18 of 29 patients. Pretreatment tumor samples, along with matched peripheral blood collected serially before and after atezolizumab treatment, underwent TCR sequencing. Twenty-nine patients had pretreatment blood TCR-seq, around 25 had at least one posttreatment blood collection, and around 25 had tumor TCR-seq. The study, an exploratory multi-omic analysis, examined somatic, immune and clinical correlates of response to PD-L1 blockade with atezolizumab in urothelial cancer. Patients had an ECOG performance status of 0 or 1 and had received between 0 and 3 prior chemotherapy regimens. Durable clinical benefit was achieved by nine patients and was not achieved by 20 patients. Blood samples were analyzed at 3 weeks after treatment start (second dose) and at 6 weeks after treatment start. In the same patients who had TCR sequencing, pretreatment tumors also underwent whole exome sequencing and RNA sequencing. Blood samples yielded a median of around 150,000 T cells and more than 75,000 unique TCRs, with median clonality around 0.084. Points the paper makes about the study in general: A pretreatment peripheral blood TCR clonality below the median was linked to improved progression-free and overall survival. Because the sample size was small (n = 29) and many of the analyses were exploratory, the results are meant to be hypothesis-generating. Patients with durable benefit showed greater expansion of tumor-associated TCR clones in peripheral blood 3 weeks after starting treatment (n ≈ 21, p = 0.022).

The cohort comprised roughly 30 patients with locally advanced or metastatic urothelial carcinoma treated at Memorial Sloan Kettering on a trial protocol. Peripheral blood mononuclear cells were collected pretreatment and during treatment, at between 1 and 8 total time points per patient. The Qiagen DNeasy Blood extraction kit was used to purify genomic DNA from total PBMCs and tumor samples. Collected pretreatment and during treatment, PBMCs were isolated and stored as previously described. Synthetic TCR analog templates were spiked into each PCR so that absolute template abundance could be estimated from read counts. The immunoSEQ assay was used to amplify TCRbeta CDR3 regions from genomic DNA with bias-controlled V and J gene primers. Sequencing of rearranged TCRbeta segments was performed at approximately 20X coverage. The authors processed their data as follows. Clustering was used to correct sequencing errors, and CDR3s were annotated against IMGT to assign V, D and J genes. Downstream analyses used only productive TCRbeta rearrangements and left out out-of-frame or stop-codon sequences. To compute clonality, Shannon entropy was normalized by the log of the number of unique productive sequences and then subtracted from one. Clones differing between time points or between blood and tumor were identified by Fisher's exact test with Benjamini-Hochberg correction at adjusted p below 0.01. Not all clones reach the TCRdb copy of this immuneACCESS table, which keeps in-frame sequences only. Checked studies attribute under half of the gap to unresolved V genes and leave the rest unexplained. V and J calls and clone size are those listed in that table; D and trimming were worked out from the DNA. The sample data list about 81,000 clones, and roughly nine tenths of these were observed just once. Of the sample, around a tenth falls within the top ten clones.

Notes on this clone: Its antigen remains unidentified. Base qualities were left out, and no much larger clone turns up one base away.

The germline V gene (reference sequence) sets CDR1 to LNHNV and CDR2 to YYDKDF. V loses 6 bases, J loses 8 bases, and the germline ends lie 27 bases apart. Spanning cysteine to phenylalanine, the CDR3 consists of 17 amino acids. The retained sequence is limited to the CDR3, 51 bases, with the frame set at the first base. The rearranged chain carries TRBV15 and TRBJ2-3; 6 matching bases give a weak D call of TRBD1. Sequences were derived from PBMCs, sampled around atezolizumab (anti-PD-L1) treatment. This TCR was sampled from a man between 60 and 75 years old with urothelial cancer. The CDR3 amino acid sequence is: CATRIERQGSFRSTQYF. The DNA sequence is given as TGTGCCACCAGGATAGAGAGGCAGGGGTCTTTTCGAAGTACGCAGTATTTT.